This T cell receptor (beta chain) is from a study of molecular identifiers for immune sequencing clone quantification. Of note for this clonotype: Its antigen is still unknown.

Germline CDR1 LNHNV, CDR2 YYDKDF (reference sequence). The CDR3 runs 15 residues. Trimming cost V 5 bases and J 3 bases; bases outside gene matches: 5. Bulk libraries came from a prior protocol with listed TCR primers. MiXCR, run by TCRdb on the PCR reads, gives a single entry per CDR3 protein. This sample yields about 630,000 distinct CDR3 sequences, of which around 25% are seen a single time; about 0.84% belongs to the top ten. A CD8+CD4-CCR7+CD45RA+ phenotype served as the sorting definition for naive CD8 T cells. The study, taken as a whole, reports: Clone sizes could be underestimated for highly expanded clones when identical TCR molecules share a barcode. In CMV-specific effectors, clones above 20 copies held over 99% of molecules; naive, under 1%.

Sequencing input: naive CD8+ T cells from blood, with Jurkat cell RNA spiked in. As to subset: FACS-sorted CD8+CD4-CCR7+CD45RA+ naive T cells. The chain recombines TRBV15 with TRBJ2-2; 8 bases match TRBD1. The source of this sequence is a human donor in good health. Some libraries in this study had Jurkat cell RNA spiked in. The CDR3 sequence: CATSQDRVDTGELFF. Here the CDR3 DNA reads TGTGCCACCAGCCAGGACAGGGTGGACACCGGGGAGCTGTTTTTT.